This passage covers 23 T cell receptor beta chains from one sample sequenced in a study of shared T cell receptors in the human thymus. Produced via immunoSEQ multiplex PCR; TCRdb's table is partial and in-frame only. Seen here are 700,000 or so clones, approximately 85% observed once, and the top ten hold around 0.01%. The data were also submitted as part of a second study, on human thymus T cells.

Sequencing used thymocytes. The receptor set was obtained from a girl less than two years old with a congenital heart defect.

J is TRBJ1-1 and V is TRBV4-3; a possible D gene is TRBD1 (5 bases). Germline CDR1 is LGHNA and CDR2 is YSLEER. The V end was cut by 1 base, the J end by 8 bases, with 17 bases between. CDR3 length: 15 amino acids. DNA for the CDR3: TGCGCCAGCAGCCAAGTTCACACAGGTCAGGGAGAAGCTTTCTTT. It encodes CASSQVHTGQGEAFF.

V gene TRBV9 combines with J gene TRBJ1-1; D not certain. Germline CDR1 reads SGDLS; CDR2 reads YYNGEE. V gave up 2 bases and J gave up 7 bases, with 15 bases separating them. This CDR3 region has 14 residues. The CDR3 coding sequence is TGTGCCAGCAGCGTGCGGGGAATTCCTGGTGAAGCTTTCTTT. This gives the protein CASSVRGIPGEAFF.

This chain connects TRBV7-9 to TRBJ1-4; 8 bases agree with TRBD1. Germline trimming cut 4 bases from V and 6 bases from J; bases unmatched to any gene: 13. Per the germline V gene, CDR1 is SEHNR and CDR2 is FQNEAQ (reference sequence). The CDR3 runs to 17 residues. CDR3: CASSSSGTGAEDEKLFF. The DNA of the CDR3 is TGTGCCAGCAGCTCCTCCGGGACAGGCGCAGAGGATGAAAAACTGTTTTTT.

V usage is TRBV27 and J usage is TRBJ1-6, with 9 bases lining up with TRBD1. Losses at the gene ends were 4 bases for V and 12 bases for J; bases not matched to a gene: 7. CDR3 size: 14 residues. CDR1 is MNHEY and CDR2 is SMNVEV in the germline V gene (reference sequence). The CDR3 DNA is TGTGCCAGCAGTTCGGACAGGGGAGATAAACCCCTCCACTTT. As protein: CASSSDRGDKPLHF.

V and J are TRBV9 and TRBJ1-5; 7 positions match TRBD1. CDR3 length: 14 residues. The V segment lost 3 bases and the J segment 4 bases; nucleotides outside the gene matches: 4. Germline V CDR1 and CDR2: SGDLS, YYNGEE. The CDR3 loop reads CASSGTGANQPQHF. CDR3 sequence (DNA): TGTGCCAGCAGCGGTACAGGGGCGAATCAGCCCCAGCATTTT.

J is TRBJ1-1 and V is TRBV7-2; D call uncertain. Germline V gene sequence: CDR1 SGHTA, CDR2 FQGNSA. The V and J ends lost 5 bases and 7 bases respectively, with 14 bases between them. The CDR3 length is 13 residues. The DNA of the CDR3 is TGTGCCAGCAGCCCCCAACGATCGGGTGAAGCTTTCTTT. Its protein is CASSPQRSGEAFF.

This sequence joins TRBV12-1 and TRBJ1-1. TRBV12-1 is noted as a pseudogene. The CDR3 has 11 residues. DNA for the CDR3: TGTGCCAGCCCCTCGGGGTCGGAAGCTTTCTTT. As protein: CASPSGSEAFF.

The rearrangement joins TRBV10-3 to TRBJ2-7, with 7 bases identical to TRBD1. Trimming took 10 bases from V and 0 from J; bases not matched to a gene: 15. Looked up from germline, CDR1 is ENHRY and CDR2 is SYGVKD. The CDR3 runs to 16 residues. As DNA, the CDR3 is TGTGCCACGACAGGGCGCCGGGGCCAAACCTCCTACGAGCAGTACTTC. Its translation is CATTGRRGQTSYEQYF.

This sequence joins TRBV5-1 and TRBJ2-5, with 10 positions matching TRBD2. Germline lookup yields CDR1 SGHRS and CDR2 YFSETQ. After removal of 2 bases from V and 3 bases from J, the junction contained 4 bases not matched to a gene. This CDR3 has 15 residues. CDR3 loop: CASSFGSGGKETQYF. The CDR3 bases are TGCGCCAGCAGCTTTGGTAGCGGGGGGAAAGAGACCCAGTACTTC.

J is TRBJ2-2 and V is TRBV6-5, with 7 nucleotides matching TRBD1. The trim removed 7 bases at V and 2 bases at J, leaving 4 bases unmatched. Germline-derived CDR1 and CDR2 are MNHEY and SVGAGI. There are 14 residues in the CDR3. CDR3 coding DNA: TGTGCCAGCACACGGGACAGTAACACCGGGGAGCTGTTTTTT. Its translation is CASTRDSNTGELFF.

The chain combines TRBV18 with TRBJ1-2; D may be TRBD1 (5 bases). CDR3 length equals 15 residues. CDR1 is KGHSH, CDR2 LQKENI, per germline. Trimming took 0 bases from V and 3 from J, leaving 11 bases between them. In DNA, the CDR3 is TGTGCCAGCTCACCACCTAAGGGGCTTGACTATGGCTACACCTTC. Residues: CASSPPKGLDYGYTF. Supplemented by reference TRBV18 and TRBJ1-2, the full variable domain reads NAGVMQNPRHLVRRRGQEARLRCSPMKGHSHVYWYRQLPEEGLKFMVYLQKENIIDESGMPKERFSAEFPKEGPSILRIQQVVRGDSAAYFCASSPPKGLDYGYTFGSGTRLTVV.

The gene calls are TRBV29-1 and TRBJ1-2; D remains unclear. CDR1 is SQVTM and CDR2 is ANQGSEA in the germline V gene. V lost 3 bases, J lost 6 bases, and 8 bases lay in between. The CDR3 covers 11 residues. The CDR3, as DNA: TGCAGCGTTGAGGGCCAGCATGGCTACACCTTC. Protein sequence: CSVEGQHGYTF.

The chain joins TRBV28 to TRBJ2-1; D gene uncertain. The germline gives CDR1 MDHEN, CDR2 SYDVKM. The CDR3 has 10 residues. The ends were cut back, 4 bases at V and 10 bases at J, with 5 bases in the middle. This chain's CDR3 is CASSSMEQFF. The CDR3 nucleotides read TGTGCCAGCAGTTCCATGGAGCAGTTCTTC.

CDR3 sequence: CASSIRQGGTQYF. The CDR3 DNA reads TGTGCCAGCAGCATTCGACAGGGGGGGACCCAGTACTTC. The chain is built from TRBV9 and TRBJ2-5; 9 bases are a match to TRBD1. V dropped 4 bases and J dropped 7; count of bases not matched to a gene: 5. The germline gives CDR1 SGDLS, CDR2 YYNGEE. The CDR3 consists of 13 residues.

The chain recombines TRBV5-6 with TRBJ2-7; weak D call: TRBD2 (5 bases). The CDR3 loop spans 15 amino acids. Germline V gene sequence: CDR1 SGHDT, CDR2 YYEEEE. Trimming pared 1 base from V and 3 bases from J, leaving 14 bases between. Here the CDR3 reads CASSLYRRRHYEQYF. DNA for the CDR3: TGTGCCAGCAGCTTGTACAGACGGAGGCACTACGAGCAGTACTTC.

The V and J genes are TRBV4-2 and TRBJ2-2, with D maybe TRBD1 (6 bases). Per the germline V gene, CDR1 is LGHNA and CDR2 is YNFKEQ. The CDR3 length is 16 residues. Trimming stripped 2 bases from V and 4 bases from J, with 14 bases between. The CDR3 sequence is CASSQPRGRGTGELFF. CDR3 coding DNA: TGTGCCAGCAGCCAACCCAGGGGAAGGGGCACCGGGGAGCTGTTTTTT.

The rearrangement links TRBV4-3 to TRBJ2-5; maybe TRBD2 (6 bases). Germline V CDR1 and CDR2: LGHNA, YSLEER. V lost 1 base to trimming and J lost 0 bases, with 18 bases between them. The CDR3 is 18 amino acids. The CDR3 coding sequence is TGCGCCAGCAGCCAAGCCACTGGTGGGGGGACCTACCAAGAGACCCAGTACTTC. Encoded protein: CASSQATGGGTYQETQYF.

The V and J genes are TRBV12-5 and TRBJ1-3; TRBD1 matches at 9 bases. CDR1 and CDR2 from the germline V gene are LGHNT and FRNRAP. The CDR3 sequence is 12 residues long. V lost 6 bases and J lost 10; bases outside the gene matches: 4. The CDR3 reads CASGPDRGTIYF. DNA for the CDR3: TGTGCTAGTGGACCTGACAGGGGGACCATATATTTT.

The chain recombines TRBV19 with TRBJ1-1; D is undetermined. Germline lookup yields CDR1 LNHDA and CDR2 SQIVND (reference sequence). The CDR3 sequence is 15 residues long. Trimming took 7 bases from V and 1 from J, leaving 16 bases between them. CDR3 protein: CASKDFLEPNTEAFF. For the CDR3, the DNA is TGTGCCAGTAAGGACTTCCTAGAGCCGAACACTGAAGCTTTCTTT.

The CDR3 sequence is CASSLEAVQYQETQYF. The CDR3 nucleotides are TGTGCCAGCAGCTTAGAAGCGGTCCAATATCAAGAGACCCAGTACTTC. The chain combines TRBV7-9 with TRBJ2-5, with a weak D call TRBD2 (5 bases). The CDR3 consists of 16 residues. V lost 1 base to trimming and J lost 2 bases, with 14 bases between them. Germline V gene data show CDR1 as SEHNR and CDR2 as FQNEAQ (reference sequence).

The J gene is TRBJ2-1, the V gene TRBV5-1; the match to TRBD2 covers 9 bases. Germline V gene data show CDR1 as SGHRS and CDR2 as YFSETQ. The CDR3 is 17 amino acids. V trimming: 4 bases; J trimming: 7 bases; junction bases outside the gene matches: 15. The CDR3 region is CASSPRGVASGENEQFF. CDR3 coding DNA: TGCGCCAGCAGCCCTCGAGGTGTGGCTAGCGGGGAAAATGAGCAGTTCTTC.

The table lists this clone with a count of one. The chain joins TRBV30 to TRBJ1-4; unclear D gene. Germline loops: CDR1 GTSNPN, CDR2 SVGIG (reference sequence). The CDR3 runs 14 residues. The germline V and J ends were trimmed by 4 bases and 0 bases, with 9 bases remaining between them. DNA for the CDR3: TGTGCCTGGAATCGCGGCACAACTAATGAAAAACTGTTTTTT. Translation: CAWNRGTTNEKLFF.

The chain joins TRBV4-1 to TRBJ1-2, with TRBD1 matching 9 bases. J lost 4 bases, V lost 3 bases, and 12 bases had no gene match. The CDR3 is made up of 17 amino acids. Germline CDR1 reads MGHRA; CDR2 reads YSYEKL. CDR3 loop: CASSQRDNRGLRYGYTF. CDR3 nucleotide sequence: TGCGCCAGCAGCCAGCGGGACAACAGGGGGCTGCGCTATGGCTACACCTTC.